The rows below give T cell receptor beta chains drawn from one sample of a study of cytomegalovirus exposure and HLA in healthy donors. Libraries were prepared by immunoSEQ multiplex PCR; TCRdb keeps only in-frame clonotypes and omits some of them. Seen here are around 160,000 clones, about 90% observed once, and the top ten hold 3% to 3.5%. Sequenced input: PBMCs. The receptors were gathered from a woman between 18 and 30 years old in good health and CMV-seropositive. Both conserved end residues are part of each CDR3. The D gene is left open where the match is weak. Only part of the rows carry a size: once, few, many, or a class if the clone is expanded.

J: TRBJ2-4
size: -
D: -
V: TRBV27
DNA: TGTGCCAGCAGTTCCTTGACAGGCCGGGGCAAAAACATTCAGTACTTC
CDR3: CASSSLTGRGKNIQYF

J: TRBJ2-7
size: once
D: -
V: TRBV18
DNA: TGTGCCAGCTCACCAACTATTTCCTACGAGCAGTACTTC
CDR3: CASSPTISYEQYF

J: TRBJ1-1
size: -
D: -
V: TRBV21-1
DNA: TGTGCCAGCCGACTCCCCGGGACAGGTTTTCGGGAGACTGAAGCTTTCTTT
CDR3: CASRLPGTGFRETEAFF

J: TRBJ2-1
size: -
D: TRBD1
V: TRBV28
DNA: TGTGCCAGCAGTTTCCCCGACAGGGCGGGTAATGAGCAGTTCTTC
CDR3: CASSFPDRAGNEQFF

J: TRBJ1-1
size: -
D: -
V: TRBV7-3
DNA: TGTGCCAGCAGCTTATCCCAGAACACTGAAGCTTTCTTT
CDR3: CASSLSQNTEAFF

J: TRBJ1-2
size: -
D: TRBD1
V: TRBV10-3
DNA: TGTGCCTCCGGGACAGGAATGGGCTATGGCTACACCTTC
CDR3: CASGTGMGYGYTF

J: TRBJ2-3
size: -
D: -
V: TRBV19
DNA: TGTGCCAGTAGTATTCGGGGTATTCCTAGCACAGATACGCAGTATTTT
CDR3: CASSIRGIPSTDTQYF

J: TRBJ2-4
size: -
D: TRBD1
V: TRBV5-6
DNA: TGTGCCAGCAGCTTGGCGGGACAGGGGAAAAACATTCAGTACTTC
CDR3: CASSLAGQGKNIQYF

J: TRBJ2-1
size: -
D: -
V: TRBV29-1
DNA: TGCAGCGCGAGGCGCCCTGTTGTGGTCTACAATGAGCAGTTCTTC
CDR3: CSARRPVVVYNEQFF

J: TRBJ1-2
size: -
D: -
V: TRBV4-2
DNA: TGTGCCAGCAGCCAACAGGAGGGCTATGGCTACACCTTC
CDR3: CASSQQEGYGYTF

J: TRBJ1-2
size: -
D: TRBD1
V: TRBV27
DNA: TGTGCCAGCAGGGCATCGACAGGGAACTATGGCTACACCTTC
CDR3: CASRASTGNYGYTF

J: TRBJ2-7
size: -
D: -
V: TRBV19
DNA: TGTGCCAGTAGTCTGATTACAGGGACCGGGTCCTACGAGCAGTACTTC
CDR3: CASSLITGTGSYEQYF

J: TRBJ2-1
size: once
D: TRBD2
V: TRBV15
DNA: TGTGCCACCAGCAGAGTGCTAGCGGTCGAGCAGTTCTTC
CDR3: CATSRVLAVEQFF

J: TRBJ2-5
size: -
D: -
V: TRBV7-9
DNA: TGTGCCAGCAGCTTAGAGGACACACCAGGACAAGAGACCCAGTACTTC
CDR3: CASSLEDTPGQETQYF

J: TRBJ1-5
size: -
D: TRBD1
V: TRBV27
DNA: TGTGCCAGCAGTTTCGGACAGGGGTTAGGAAATCAGCCCCAGCATTTT
CDR3: CASSFGQGLGNQPQHF

J: TRBJ2-7
size: -
D: TRBD1
V: TRBV4-3
DNA: TGCGCCAGCAGCCAAGACCGGACAGGGGTTTACGAGCAGTACTTC
CDR3: CASSQDRTGVYEQYF

J: TRBJ2-6
size: -
D: -
V: TRBV7-2
DNA: TGTGCCAGCAAACCGTCCGGTTCTGGGGCCAACGTCCTGACTTTC
CDR3: CASKPSGSGANVLTF

J: TRBJ1-2
size: -
D: -
V: TRBV30
DNA: TGTGCCTTGGGGCCAGACCTATCAGGCTACACCTTC
CDR3: CALGPDLSGYTF

J: TRBJ1-5
size: -
D: -
V: TRBV28
DNA: TGTGCCAGCAGTTTAAAGGGCGGCAGGGCGGGCAATCAGCCCCAGCATTTT
CDR3: CASSLKGGRAGNQPQHF

J: TRBJ2-2
size: -
D: TRBD2
V: TRBV7-2
DNA: TGTGCCAGCAGTCGTTTTAGCGGGAACGGGGAGCTGTTTTTT
CDR3: CASSRFSGNGELFF

J: TRBJ2-2
size: -
D: TRBD2
V: TRBV7-9
DNA: TGTGCCAGCAGCTTAGCGCCGTGGCGGGAGGGCTACACCGGGGAGCTGTTTTTT
CDR3: CASSLAPWREGYTGELFF

J: TRBJ2-1
size: -
D: TRBD2
V: TRBV19
DNA: TGTGCCAGTAGTGTCAATGTGGGGAGGGTGAACGTTGAGCAGTTCTTC
CDR3: CASSVNVGRVNVEQFF

J: TRBJ1-5
size: -
D: -
V: TRBV23-1
DNA: TGCGCCAGCAGTCACCCACTAGGCTATCAGCCCCAGCATTTT
CDR3: CASSHPLGYQPQHF

J: TRBJ1-2
size: -
D: -
V: TRBV5-6
DNA: TGTGCCAGCAGCTTGAACACAGCCCGATACTATGGCTACACCTTC
CDR3: CASSLNTARYYGYTF

J: TRBJ1-3
size: -
D: -
V: TRBV6-1
DNA: TGTGCCAGCAGTGTACTGGGTATGGAAGCGGCCTCTGGAAACACCATATATTTT
CDR3: CASSVLGMEAASGNTIYF

J: TRBJ2-7
size: -
D: -
V: TRBV2
DNA: TGTGCCAGCAGCCATAAAGCCTCTGCCTACGAGCAGTACTTC
CDR3: CASSHKASAYEQYF

J: TRBJ2-1
size: -
D: -
V: TRBV28
DNA: TGTGCCAGCAGTTTAGCGGTTCGGGGGAATGAGCAGTTCTTC
CDR3: CASSLAVRGNEQFF

J: TRBJ2-1
size: -
D: -
V: TRBV5-1
DNA: TGCGCCAGCAGCTTGGGGCCAAAGGTCGGGGAGAATGAGCAGTTCTTC
CDR3: CASSLGPKVGENEQFF

J: TRBJ2-7
size: -
D: -
V: TRBV29-1
DNA: TGCACCCCCCCACTGGACTACAGAACCTCCTACGAGCAGTACTTC
CDR3: CTPPLDYRTSYEQYF

J: TRBJ2-1
size: -
D: TRBD2
V: TRBV5-1
DNA: TGCGCCAGCAGCTTGAGTAGCGGGGGATCACAGTTCTTC
CDR3: CASSLSSGGSQFF

J: TRBJ2-7
size: -
D: TRBD2
V: TRBV4-2
DNA: TGTGCCAGCAGCCGCGGAAAGGGGGGACTAGCGGGAGCAGGCGAGCAGTACTTC
CDR3: CASSRGKGGLAGAGEQYF

J: TRBJ1-2
size: -
D: -
V: TRBV2
DNA: TGTGCCAGCAAAGACAGGAATGGCTACACCTTC
CDR3: CASKDRNGYTF

J: TRBJ2-1
size: once
D: -
V: TRBV2
DNA: TGTGCCAGCAGGGAACAGACAGGTCAGCGGTGGTTCTTC
CDR3: CASREQTGQRWFF